The T cell receptor beta chain described here comes from a study of blood T cell repertoires in COVID-19. The CDR3 length is 16 residues. Trimming pared 5 bases from V and 5 bases from J, leaving 21 bases between. CDR1 is MNHEY, CDR2 SVGEGT, per germline. This clone was counted a single time. TCRdb's table, derived via immunoSEQ multiplex PCR, lists solely in-frame clones and lacks some. The table shows roughly 69,000 clones, with roughly 84% occurring only once. The sequence was obtained from a man aged 50 to 60 with active COVID-19. Sequences were obtained from peripheral blood. The chain carries TRBV6-2 or TRBV6-3 and TRBJ2-5; D perhaps matches TRBD2 (5 bases). CDR3 nucleotide sequence: TGTGCCAGCAGTCGACCCGGACTCCTCCAAATGGAGACCCAGTACTTC. This codes for CASSRPGLLQMETQYF.